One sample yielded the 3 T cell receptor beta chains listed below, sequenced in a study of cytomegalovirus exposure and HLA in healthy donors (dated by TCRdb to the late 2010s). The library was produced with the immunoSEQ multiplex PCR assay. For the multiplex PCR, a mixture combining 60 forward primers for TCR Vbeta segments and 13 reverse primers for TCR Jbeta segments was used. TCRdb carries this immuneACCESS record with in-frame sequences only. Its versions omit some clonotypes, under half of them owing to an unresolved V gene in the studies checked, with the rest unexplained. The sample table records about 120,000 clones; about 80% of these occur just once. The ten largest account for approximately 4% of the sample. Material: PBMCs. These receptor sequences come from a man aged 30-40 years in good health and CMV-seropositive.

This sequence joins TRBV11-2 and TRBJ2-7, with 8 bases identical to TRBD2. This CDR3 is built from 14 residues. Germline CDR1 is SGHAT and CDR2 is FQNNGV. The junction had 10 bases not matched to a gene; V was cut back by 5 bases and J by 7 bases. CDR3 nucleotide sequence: TGTGCCAGCAGCGTCTCGGGGGGGGCTGGGGAGCAGTACTTC. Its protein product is CASSVSGGAGEQYF.

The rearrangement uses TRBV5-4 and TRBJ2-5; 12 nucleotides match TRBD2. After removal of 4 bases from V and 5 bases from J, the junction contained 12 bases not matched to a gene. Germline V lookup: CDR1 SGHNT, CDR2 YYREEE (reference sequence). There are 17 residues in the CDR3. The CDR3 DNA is TGTGCCAGCAGCAGGACTAGCGGGGACGTCCGGGGCGAGACCCAGTACTTC. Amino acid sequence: CASSRTSGDVRGETQYF.

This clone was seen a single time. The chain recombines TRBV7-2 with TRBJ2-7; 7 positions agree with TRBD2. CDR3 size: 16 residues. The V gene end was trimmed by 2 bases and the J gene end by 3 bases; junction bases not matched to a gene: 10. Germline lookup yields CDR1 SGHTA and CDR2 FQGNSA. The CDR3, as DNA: TGTGCCAGCAGCTTACTGGCTTTAGCGGGCGGCTACGAGCAGTACTTC. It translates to CASSLLALAGGYEQYF.